A selection of T cell receptor beta chains follows, all from one sample in a study of T-cell memory formation after mild COVID-19. One entry per CDR3 protein results from TCRdb running MiXCR on the 5' RACE reads. The profile covers a few hundred thousand distinct CDR3 sequences, with 7% to 10% appearing a single time and around a fifth taken by the ten largest. Sequencing was done on a sample of PBMCs or a T cell subset sorted from them (not recorded which). These receptors originate from a man between 18 and 35 years old who had mild COVID-19 (a few samples of this study predate the infection). Cell type and time point are not known. Both conserved end residues are part of each CDR3. D genes are given only for firm matches. Some rows have no size entry. The others give once, few or many, or a class for an expanded clone.

v_gene,abundance,j_gene,d_gene,CDR3aa,CDR3nt
TRBV20-1,.,TRBJ2-5,TRBD2,CSAPLAGVQETQYF,TGCAGTGCCCCGCTAGCGGGGGTCCAAGAGACCCAGTACTTC
TRBV20-1,many,TRBJ1-3,.,CSAQRRSSGNTIYF,TGCAGTGCTCAGAGGCGAAGCTCTGGAAACACCATATATTTT
TRBV15,few,TRBJ2-7,TRBD2,CATSRERGGTYEQYF,TGTGCCACCAGCAGAGAGCGGGGGGGAACCTACGAGCAGTACTTC
TRBV5-1,.,TRBJ2-2,TRBD1,CASSLALTGSGTGELFF,TGCGCCAGCAGCTTGGCCCTGACAGGGTCGGGCACCGGGGAGCTGTTTTTT
TRBV6-5,.,TRBJ2-1,.,CASNNRYNEQFF,TGTGCCAGCAATAACAGGTACAATGAGCAGTTCTTC
TRBV24-1,few,TRBJ2-1,.,CATSEPRTVGTSYNEQFF,TGTGCCACCAGTGAGCCTCGCACTGTGGGGACCTCCTACAATGAGCAGTTCTTC
TRBV7-6,.,TRBJ2-1,TRBD2,CASSLRGTSGGEPNEQFF,TGTGCCAGCAGCCTCCGCGGGACTAGCGGGGGGGAGCCCAATGAGCAGTTCTTC
TRBV7-9,.,TRBJ2-1,TRBD1,CASSFSGQGVDEQFF,TGTGCCAGCAGCTTTTCCGGACAGGGTGTTGACGAGCAGTTCTTC
TRBV7-2,.,TRBJ2-7,TRBD2,CASSSRGGRQYF,TGTGCCAGCAGCTCCCGGGGGGGGAGGCAGTACTTC
TRBV12-3/TRBV12-4,few,TRBJ1-5,.,CASTLRSGQPQHF,TGTGCCAGCACCCTTAGGTCCGGTCAGCCCCAGCATTTT
TRBV5-1,many,TRBJ2-2,.,CASSKDQLTGELFF,TGCGCCAGCAGCAAGGACCAGCTCACCGGGGAGCTGTTTTTT
TRBV18,many,TRBJ2-5,TRBD2,CASSPLLLAGEEETQYF,TGTGCCAGCTCACCACTTCTACTAGCGGGGGAGGAAGAGACCCAGTACTTC
TRBV4-3,few,TRBJ2-6,.,CASSLAGTWVLTF,TGCGCCAGCAGCTTGGCAGGGACGTGGGTCCTGACTTTC
TRBV7-3,.,TRBJ2-3,.,CASSLTGGASTDTQYF,TGTGCCAGCAGCTTAACCGGAGGGGCGAGCACAGATACGCAGTATTTT
TRBV5-1,.,TRBJ2-3,.,CASSPRCADTQYF,TGCGCCAGCAGCCCCAGGTGCGCAGATACGCAGTATTTT